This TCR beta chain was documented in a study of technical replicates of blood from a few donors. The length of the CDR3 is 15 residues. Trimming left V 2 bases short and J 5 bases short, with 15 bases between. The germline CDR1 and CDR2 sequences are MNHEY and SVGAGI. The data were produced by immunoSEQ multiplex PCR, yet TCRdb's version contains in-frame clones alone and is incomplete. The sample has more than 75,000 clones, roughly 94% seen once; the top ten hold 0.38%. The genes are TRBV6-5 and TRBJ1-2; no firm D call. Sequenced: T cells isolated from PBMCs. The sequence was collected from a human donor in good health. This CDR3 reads CASSYTPDGRYGYTF. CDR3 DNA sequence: TGTGCCAGCAGTTACACCCCGGACGGGAGATATGGCTACACCTTC.